This entry lists 21 T cell receptor beta chains sequenced from one sample in a study of T cell changes during pregnancy in multiple sclerosis. Repertoires were generated with immunoSEQ multiplex PCR, while TCRdb's copy carries only in-frame clones and drops some. The sample has approximately 47,000 clones, about 93% seen once. The sequencing here drew on CD4+ T cells from peripheral blood mononuclear cells, taken in the first trimester of pregnancy. Receptor source: a female donor with multiple sclerosis, enrolled in a pregnancy study.

This chain joins TRBV18 and TRBJ1-4, with D uncertain. CDR1 and CDR2 from the germline V gene are KGHSH and LQKENI. The CDR3 contains 15 residues. The V gene lost 3 bases and the J gene lost 0 bases, with 8 bases spanning the gap. Here the CDR3 DNA reads TGTGCCAGCTCACCTAGACAAGCAACTAATGAAAAACTGTTTTTT. As protein: CASSPRQATNEKLFF.

The rearrangement uses TRBV5-1 and TRBJ1-1; D gene ambiguous. Trimming cost V 4 bases and J 2 bases, with 12 bases left between them. The CDR3 contains 14 residues. Germline V gene data show CDR1 as SGHRS and CDR2 as YFSETQ. The CDR3 protein is CASSTRYPNTEAFF. The CDR3 DNA reads TGCGCCAGCAGCACGCGGTACCCTAACACTGAAGCTTTCTTT.

This chain uses TRBV5-1 with TRBJ2-2, with TRBD1 as a possible D gene (6 bases). The CDR3 is made up of 16 amino acids. With 1 base removed from V and 2 bases from J, the gap between germline ends came to 12 bases. The germline CDR1 and CDR2 sequences are SGHRS and YFSETQ. The CDR3 DNA is TGCGCCAGCAGCTTGCTATCGGGACAAAACACCGGGGAGCTGTTTTTT. It yields the protein CASSLLSGQNTGELFF.

In this sample, this clone turned up once. V and J are TRBV30 and TRBJ2-3; maybe TRBD1 (7 bases). The germline V gene encodes CDR1 GTSNPN and CDR2 SVGIG (reference sequence). The CDR3 covers 15 residues. V lost 7 bases to trimming and J lost 6 bases, with 23 bases between them. The CDR3 sequence: CAYHNQGGPWDTQYF. The CDR3 DNA reads TGTGCCTACCACAATCAGGGGGGTCCATGGGATACGCAGTATTTT. Variable domain in full (rest from reference TRBV30 and TRBJ2-3): SQTIHQWPATLVQPVGSPLSLECTVEGTSNPNLYWYRQAAGRGLQLLFYSVGIGQISSEVPQNLSASRPQDRQFILSSKKLLLSDSGFYLCAYHNQGGPWDTQYFGPGTRLTVL.

This clone was counted a single time. V gene TRBV18 combines with J gene TRBJ1-2; 9 bases are a match to TRBD1. The CDR3 covers 14 residues. After removal of 0 bases from V and 8 bases from J, the junction contained 4 bases not matched to a gene. CDR1 KGHSH and CDR2 LQKENI come from the germline V gene. CDR3 sequence reads: CASSPPQGARGYTF. CDR3 bases: TGTGCCAGCTCACCACCACAGGGGGCGAGAGGCTACACCTTC.

The V and J genes are TRBV11-2 and TRBJ1-1; 9 bases line up with TRBD1. Germline CDR1 reads SGHAT; CDR2 reads FQNNGV. The CDR3 runs to 13 residues. After removal of 5 bases from V and 4 bases from J, the junction contained 2 bases not matched to a gene. As DNA, the CDR3 is TGTGCCAGCAGCCGACAGGGGGGCACTGAAGCTTTCTTT. It translates to CASSRQGGTEAFF.

The chain has TRBV5-6 and TRBJ1-2; 7 positions match TRBD1. The V gene end was trimmed by 4 bases and the J gene end by 10 bases; junction bases not matched to a gene: 7. There are 12 residues in the CDR3. The germline V gene encodes CDR1 SGHDT and CDR2 YYEEEE. CDR3 loop: CASSLRDRVYTF. As DNA, the CDR3 is TGTGCCAGCAGCCTCCGGGACAGAGTCTACACCTTC. The whole variable domain, filled in from reference TRBV5-6 and TRBJ1-2, reads DAGVTQSPTHLIKTRGQQVTLRCSPKSGHDTVSWYQQALGQGPQFIFQYYEEEERQRGNFPDRFSGHQFPNYSSELNVNALLLGDSALYLCASSLRDRVYTFGSGTRLTVV.

The chain uses TRBV7-6 and TRBJ2-3, with TRBD1 as a possible D gene (6 bases). V was trimmed by 6 bases and J by 5 bases, leaving 18 bases between them. The CDR3 contains 15 residues. Germline V gives CDR1 SGHVS, CDR2 FNYEAQ. Here the CDR3 reads CASRRGGQLVDTQYF. The CDR3, as DNA: TGTGCCAGCAGACGAGGGGGTCAACTGGTAGATACGCAGTATTTT.

V gene TRBV7-9 combines with J gene TRBJ2-5; 11 nucleotides line up with TRBD1. V lost 5 bases, J lost 6 bases, and 8 bases stayed unmatched. CDR3 size: 15 residues. Germline V gives CDR1 SEHNR, CDR2 FQNEAQ (reference sequence). The CDR3 spells CASSTPDRGQQTQYF. The DNA of the CDR3 is TGTGCCAGCAGCACCCCGGACAGGGGGCAACAGACCCAGTACTTC.

The gene calls are TRBV4-1 and TRBJ2-7, with 9 nucleotides matching TRBD1. The CDR3 is 15 amino acids. Germline-derived CDR1 and CDR2 are MGHRA and YSYEKL. The J segment lost 5 bases and the V segment lost 1 base, leaving 6 bases of the junction unmatched. The DNA of the CDR3 is TGCGCCAGCAGCCAAGGGGACAGGGATAGTGACGAGCAGTACTTC. Translation: CASSQGDRDSDEQYF.

A note on this clone: The junction departs from the called germline gene at one end, perhaps through a read error. The gene calls are TRBV7-7 and TRBJ2-1, with 9 bases matching TRBD2. Germline V gene sequence: CDR1 SSHAT, CDR2 FNYEAQ (reference sequence). This CDR3 is built from 13 residues. For the CDR3, the DNA is TGTGCTAGCAGCGGGGGGAGGGGCAATGAGCAGTTCTTC. As protein: CASSGGRGNEQFF.

In regard to this clone: One end of the junction fails to match germline, which may point to a read error. The J gene is TRBJ1-2, the V gene TRBV18; tentative D call: TRBD1 (5 bases). The CDR3 runs 17 residues. The germline CDR1 and CDR2 sequences are KGHSH and LQKENI. The chain's CDR3 is CASSSPRVGGNNYGYTF. The CDR3 nucleotides are TGTGCCAGCTCATCACCAAGAGTCGGGGGGAATAACTATGGCTACACCTTC. Based on the CDR3 plus reference TRBV18 and TRBJ1-2, the full variable domain is NAGVMQNPRHLVRRRGQEARLRCSPMKGHSHVYWYRQLPEEGLKFMVYLQKENIIDESGMPKERFSAEFPKEGPSILRIQQVVRGDSAAYFCASSSPRVGGNNYGYTFGSGTRLTVV.

The chain employs TRBV19 and TRBJ2-7, with D maybe TRBD2 (6 bases). V dropped 1 base and J dropped 3 bases, with 19 bases sitting between them. CDR3 length equals 17 residues. CDR1 is LNHDA, CDR2 SQIVND, per germline (reference sequence). This CDR3 is CASSIARGTHSGYEQYF. DNA for the CDR3: TGTGCCAGTAGTATAGCACGGGGGACTCACTCGGGCTACGAGCAGTACTTC.

This chain uses TRBV11-2 with TRBJ1-4; D uncertain. Trimming pared 5 bases from V and 0 bases from J, leaving 16 bases between. The germline V gene has CDR1 SGHAT and CDR2 FQNNGV. The CDR3 has 17 residues. CDR3 residues: CASSPAVRLATNEKLFF. CDR3 sequence (DNA): TGTGCCAGCAGCCCAGCGGTACGTCTTGCAACTAATGAAAAACTGTTTTTT.

J is TRBJ2-3 and V is TRBV5-8; D is undetermined. The CDR3 contains 14 residues. Germline CDR1 SGHTS, CDR2 YDEGEE. Trimming cost V 0 bases and J 1 base, with 6 bases left between them. The CDR3 spells CASSLDTGTDTQYF. In DNA form, the CDR3 reads TGTGCCAGCAGCTTGGACACCGGCACAGATACGCAGTATTTT.

J is TRBJ2-1 and V is TRBV27, with a weak D call TRBD1 (7 bases). The CDR3 consists of 12 residues. Germline V gives CDR1 MNHEY, CDR2 SMNVEV (reference sequence). V lost 5 bases and J 9 bases, leaving 11 bases between the germline ends. The CDR3 nucleotides read TGTGCCAGCAGTCCCCAGGGGGGTGAGCAGTTCTTC. Protein sequence: CASSPQGGEQFF.

The V call is TRBV5-1, the J call TRBJ2-2; no firm D call. The germline V gene encodes CDR1 SGHRS and CDR2 YFSETQ. The CDR3 loop spans 12 amino acids. The V and J ends lost 4 bases and 6 bases respectively, with 7 bases between them. The CDR3 loop is CASSNTPGELFF. CDR3 nucleotides: TGCGCCAGCAGCAACACCCCCGGGGAGCTGTTTTTT. Drawing the rest from reference TRBV5-1 and TRBJ2-2, the complete variable domain is KAGVTQTPRYLIKTRGQQVTLSCSPISGHRSVSWYQQTPGQGLQFLFEYFSETQRNKGNFPGRFSGRQFSNSRSEMNVSTLELGDSALYLCASSNTPGELFFGEGSRLTVL.

This chain joins TRBV5-4 and TRBJ2-7; D is uncertain. This CDR3 has 14 residues. The V gene lost 0 bases and the J gene lost 0 bases, with 7 bases spanning the gap. Germline CDR1 reads SGHNT; CDR2 reads YYREEE (reference sequence). This CDR3 reads CASSLERSSYEQYF. The DNA for the CDR3 is TGTGCCAGCAGCTTGGAACGGAGCTCCTACGAGCAGTACTTC.

The CDR3 sequence is CASSQSKQGIHGYTF. In DNA form, the CDR3 reads TGCGCCAGCAGTCAATCGAAACAGGGAATACATGGCTACACCTTC. The chain couples TRBV23-1 to TRBJ1-2; TRBD1 might be the D (6 bases). TRBV23-1 qualifies as an ORF whose function is uncertain. CDR3 length: 15 residues. Trimming left V 0 bases short and J 6 bases short, with 14 bases between.

This chain joins TRBV7-9 and TRBJ1-3; D is perhaps TRBD1 (5 bases). The CDR3 has 14 amino acids. The germline V and J ends were trimmed by 5 bases and 0 bases, with 8 bases remaining between them. Looked up from germline, CDR1 is SEHNR and CDR2 is FQNEAQ (reference sequence). CDR3 nucleotides: TGTGCCAGCAGCGCAGGGAACTCTGGAAACACCATATATTTT. It specifies CASSAGNSGNTIYF.

The V gene is TRBV27, the J gene TRBJ2-3; 11 bases are a match to TRBD2. Trimming took 4 bases from V and 3 from J; bases not matched to a gene: 6. The CDR3 spans 16 residues. CDR1 and CDR2 from the germline V gene are MNHEY and SMNVEV (reference sequence). This CDR3 reads CASSSLGLADTDTQYF. The CDR3 DNA follows: TGTGCCAGCAGTTCCCTGGGACTAGCGGATACAGATACGCAGTATTTT.